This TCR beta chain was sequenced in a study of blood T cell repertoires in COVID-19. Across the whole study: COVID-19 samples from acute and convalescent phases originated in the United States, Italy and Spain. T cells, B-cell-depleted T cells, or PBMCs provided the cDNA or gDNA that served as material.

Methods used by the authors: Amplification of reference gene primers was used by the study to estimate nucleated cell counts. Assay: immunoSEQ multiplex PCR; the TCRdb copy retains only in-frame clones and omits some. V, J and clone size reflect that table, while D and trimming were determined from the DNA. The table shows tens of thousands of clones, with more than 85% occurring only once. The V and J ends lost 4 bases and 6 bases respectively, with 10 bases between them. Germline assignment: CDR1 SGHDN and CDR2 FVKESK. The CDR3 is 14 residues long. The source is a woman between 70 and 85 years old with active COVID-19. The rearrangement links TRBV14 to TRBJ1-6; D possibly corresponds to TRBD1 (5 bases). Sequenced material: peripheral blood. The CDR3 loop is CASSPFGGNSPLHF. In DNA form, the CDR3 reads TGTGCCAGCAGCCCATTCGGGGGTAATTCACCCCTCCACTTT.